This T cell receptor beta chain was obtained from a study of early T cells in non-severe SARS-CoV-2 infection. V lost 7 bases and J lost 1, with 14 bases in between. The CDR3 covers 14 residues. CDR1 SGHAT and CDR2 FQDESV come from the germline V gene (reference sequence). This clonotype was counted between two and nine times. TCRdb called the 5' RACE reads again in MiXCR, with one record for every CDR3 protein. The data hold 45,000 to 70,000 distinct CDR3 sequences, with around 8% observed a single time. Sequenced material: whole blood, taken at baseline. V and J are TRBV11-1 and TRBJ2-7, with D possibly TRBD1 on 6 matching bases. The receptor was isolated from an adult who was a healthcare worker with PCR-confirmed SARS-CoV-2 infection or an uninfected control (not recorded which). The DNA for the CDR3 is TGTGCCAGCACCTCGATGGACAGTTCCTACGAGCAGTACTTC. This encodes CASTSMDSSYEQYF.